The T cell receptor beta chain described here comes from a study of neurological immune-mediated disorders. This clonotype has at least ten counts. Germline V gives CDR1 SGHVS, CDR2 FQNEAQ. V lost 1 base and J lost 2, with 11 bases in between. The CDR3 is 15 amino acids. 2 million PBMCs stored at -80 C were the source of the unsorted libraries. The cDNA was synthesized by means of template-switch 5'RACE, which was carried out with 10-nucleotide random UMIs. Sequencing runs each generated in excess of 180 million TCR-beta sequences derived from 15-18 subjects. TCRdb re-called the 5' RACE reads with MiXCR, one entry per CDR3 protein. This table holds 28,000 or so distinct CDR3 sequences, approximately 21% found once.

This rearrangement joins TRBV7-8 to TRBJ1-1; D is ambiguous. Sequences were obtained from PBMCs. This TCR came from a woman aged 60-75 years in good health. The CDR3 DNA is TGTGCCAGCAGCTTAGTTAGCAGACTAAACACTGAAGCTTTCTTT. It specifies CASSLVSRLNTEAFF.